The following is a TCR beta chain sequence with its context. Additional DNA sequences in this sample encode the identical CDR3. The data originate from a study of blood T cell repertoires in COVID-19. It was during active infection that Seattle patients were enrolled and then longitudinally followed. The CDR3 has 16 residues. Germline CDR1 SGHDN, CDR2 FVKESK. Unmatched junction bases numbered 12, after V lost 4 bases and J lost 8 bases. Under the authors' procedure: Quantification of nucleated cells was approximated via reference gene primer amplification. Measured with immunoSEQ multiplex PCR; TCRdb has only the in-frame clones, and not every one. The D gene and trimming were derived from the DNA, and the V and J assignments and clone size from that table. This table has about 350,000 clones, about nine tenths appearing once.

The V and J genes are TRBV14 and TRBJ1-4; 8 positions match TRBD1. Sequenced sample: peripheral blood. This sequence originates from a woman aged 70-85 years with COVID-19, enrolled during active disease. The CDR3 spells CASSRSPGTGREKLFF. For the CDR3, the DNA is TGTGCCAGCAGCCGAAGCCCCGGGACAGGTCGGGAAAAACTGTTTTTT.